These 26 T cell receptor beta chains were sequenced from one sample in a study of blood T cell repertoires in COVID-19. The assay was immunoSEQ multiplex PCR, and TCRdb's table has in-frame clones only and misses some. Among approximately 77,000 clones, 70% to 90% were seen once, and the ten largest hold 4.6%. The sample consisted of peripheral blood. The source is a man between 50 and 59 years old with active COVID-19.

The V and J genes are TRBV5-1 and TRBJ2-3, with 11 nucleotides matching TRBD2. V was pared by 0 bases and J by 1 base, with 1 base of the junction left unmatched. The CDR3 contains 16 residues. Looked up from germline, CDR1 is SGHRS and CDR2 is YFSETQ. The DNA for the CDR3 is TGCGCCAGCAGCTTGGCGACTAGCGGGGGCACAGATACGCAGTATTTT. Translating gives CASSLATSGGTDTQYF.

The V call is TRBV3-1 (or the pseudogene TRBV3-2), the J call TRBJ1-2; D is undetermined. CDR3 length: 15 amino acids. V was pared by 3 bases and J by 0 bases, with 11 bases between. Germline lookup yields CDR1 LGHDT and CDR2 YNNKEL (reference sequence). CDR3 amino acids: CASSQTLASNYGYTF. The CDR3 DNA is TGTGCCAGCAGCCAGACTCTGGCCTCTAACTATGGCTACACCTTC.

This chain connects TRBV6-1 to TRBJ2-5; 13 bases map to TRBD2. There are 18 residues in the CDR3. The germline V gene encodes CDR1 MNHNS and CDR2 SASEGT. The ends lost 4 bases at V and 1 base at J; junction bases unmatched: 9. The CDR3 DNA reads as TGTGCCAGCAGTGGGACTAGCGGGAGAAACCCACCCCAAGAGACCCAGTACTTC. Protein sequence: CASSGTSGRNPPQETQYF.

V gene TRBV24-1 combines with J gene TRBJ1-2; D gene unclear. The CDR3 has 13 residues. Germline lookup yields CDR1 KGHDR and CDR2 SFDVKD. V was trimmed by 5 bases and J by 6 bases, leaving 12 bases between them. The CDR3 region is CATSVGPEDGYTF. CDR3 nucleotide sequence: TGTGCCACCAGTGTGGGTCCCGAGGATGGCTACACCTTC.

The CDR3 is CASSEAGLQPQHF. The CDR3 DNA is TGTGCCAGCAGTGAAGCGGGGCTTCAGCCCCAGCATTTT. This chain joins TRBV6-1 and TRBJ1-5; perhaps TRBD1 as D (5 bases). V lost 0 bases to trimming and J lost 6 bases, with 6 bases between them. The germline CDR1 and CDR2 sequences are MNHNS and SASEGT. This CDR3 spans 13 amino acids.

The J gene is TRBJ2-1, the V gene TRBV16; the match to TRBD1 covers 10 bases. With V trimmed by 2 bases and J by 0 bases, 10 bases remained unmatched. Germline loops: CDR1 KGHSY, CDR2 FQNENV. There are 19 residues in the CDR3. In DNA, the CDR3 is TGTGCCAGCAGCCAAAGACAGGGGGCGAGAAGCAGCTCCTACAATGAGCAGTTCTTC. This sequence encodes CASSQRQGARSSSYNEQFF.

This sequence joins TRBV28 and TRBJ2-5; D gene unclear. Germline V gives CDR1 MDHEN, CDR2 SYDVKM. The CDR3 contains 13 residues. Trimming removed 2 bases from V and 6 bases from J, with 10 bases in between. The CDR3 reads CASSLGQPKTQYF. CDR3 DNA sequence: TGTGCCAGCAGTTTAGGGCAGCCAAAGACCCAGTACTTC.

This chain joins TRBV7-9 and TRBJ1-2; D call uncertain. V lost 1 base to trimming and J lost 5 bases, with 8 bases between them. The V gene's germline CDR1 is SEHNR and CDR2 FQNEAQ (reference sequence). The CDR3 totals 13 residues. The CDR3 spells CASSLDPLYGYTF. The CDR3 bases are TGTGCCAGCAGCTTAGATCCATTGTATGGCTACACCTTC. The full variable domain, completed using reference TRBV7-9 and TRBJ1-2, is DTGVSQNPRHKITKRGQNVTFRCDPISEHNRLYWYRQTLGQGPEFLTYFQNEAQLEKSRLLSDRFSAERPKGSFSTLEIQRTEQGDSAMYLCASSLDPLYGYTFGSGTRLTVV.

This chain links TRBV3-1 (or the pseudogene TRBV3-2) with TRBJ1-1; TRBD1 might be the D (5 bases). Germline lookup yields CDR1 LGHDT and CDR2 YNNKEL (reference sequence). CDR3 length equals 14 residues. The ends were cut back, 2 bases at V and 5 bases at J, with 12 bases in the middle. CDR3 in amino acids: CASSQNTAGTEAFF. The DNA for the CDR3 is TGTGCCAGCAGCCAAAATACAGCAGGGACTGAAGCTTTCTTT.

The CDR3 is CASSGTATNTGELFF. CDR3 coding DNA: TGTGCCAGCAGCGGGACAGCTACGAACACCGGGGAGCTGTTTTTT. The rearrangement uses TRBV2 and TRBJ2-2, with TRBD1 matching over 7 bases. Germline CDR1 reads SNHLY; CDR2 reads FYNNEI. The CDR3 has 15 amino acids. J was trimmed by 0 bases and V by 6 bases; bases with no gene match: 4.

The chain has TRBV3-1 (or the pseudogene TRBV3-2) and TRBJ2-7, with 7 bases that match TRBD2. The J segment lost 2 bases and the V segment lost 1 base, leaving 14 bases of the junction unmatched. Germline CDR1 and CDR2: LGHDT and YNNKEL (reference sequence). The CDR3 length is 18 residues. The CDR3 DNA reads as TGTGCCAGCAGCCAAGTCGTGGGTTCGTCTAGCGGCACCTACGAGCAGTACTTC. This sequence encodes CASSQVVGSSSGTYEQYF.

This rearrangement joins TRBV27 to TRBJ1-1, with 9 bases fitting TRBD1. Looked up from germline, CDR1 is MNHEY and CDR2 is SMNVEV (reference sequence). The CDR3 sequence is 18 residues long. Germline trimming cut 5 bases from V and 4 bases from J; bases unmatched to any gene: 17. The CDR3 sequence is CASSPWREGQGKSTEAFF. The CDR3 region has the DNA TGTGCCAGCAGTCCATGGAGGGAAGGACAGGGGAAGAGCACTGAAGCTTTCTTT.

This chain uses TRBV5-6 with TRBJ1-5; D is perhaps TRBD1 (5 bases). V was shortened by 1 base and J by 0 bases, with 14 bases between the two germline ends. The germline CDR1 and CDR2 sequences are SGHDT and YYEEEE. The CDR3 covers 17 residues. The CDR3 sequence is CASSLWGERYSNQPQHF. CDR3 bases: TGTGCCAGCAGCTTGTGGGGGGAGCGGTATAGCAATCAGCCCCAGCATTTT.

The V and J genes are TRBV5-1 and TRBJ2-5; D possibly corresponds to TRBD2 (6 bases). CDR3 length equals 14 residues. V dropped 1 base and J dropped 1 base, with 8 bases sitting between them. Germline V gene sequence: CDR1 SGHRS, CDR2 YFSETQ. The CDR3 DNA reads TGCGCCAGCAGCTTGCTAGCGACCCAAGAGACCCAGTACTTC. Protein product: CASSLLATQETQYF. Drawing the rest from reference TRBV5-1 and TRBJ2-5, the complete variable domain is KAGVTQTPRYLIKTRGQQVTLSCSPISGHRSVSWYQQTPGQGLQFLFEYFSETQRNKGNFPGRFSGRQFSNSRSEMNVSTLELGDSALYLCASSLLATQETQYFGPGTRLLVL.

This rearrangement joins TRBV28 to TRBJ2-2; no reliable D call. Trimming took 5 bases from V and 13 from J, leaving 17 bases between them. CDR1 MDHEN and CDR2 SYDVKM come from the germline V gene. This CDR3 region has 13 residues. The CDR3 nucleotides read TGTGCCAGCAGTCCCCCTTCACCCGTGAGGCTGTTTTTT. Amino acids: CASSPPSPVRLFF.

The rearrangement links TRBV29-1 to TRBJ1-2; D is perhaps TRBD1 (6 bases). Germline CDR1 is SQVTM and CDR2 is ANQGSEA. V was clipped by 6 bases and J by 4 bases, with 12 bases between them. The CDR3 consists of 12 residues. Written as DNA, the CDR3 is TGCAGCGTAGAGGACAGAATCTATGGCTACACCTTC. This encodes CSVEDRIYGYTF.

The rearrangement joins TRBV28 to TRBJ2-7, with 7 bases fitting TRBD2. Germline V CDR1 and CDR2: MDHEN, SYDVKM. CDR3 length: 15 amino acids. V trimming: 3 bases; J trimming: 1 base; junction bases outside the gene matches: 6. This CDR3 reads CASSFGGSASYEQYF. CDR3 DNA sequence: TGTGCCAGCAGTTTCGGGGGGAGCGCTTCCTACGAGCAGTACTTC.

The chain has TRBV2 and TRBJ2-1; 12 bases are shared with TRBD2. The ends lost 6 bases at V and 14 bases at J; junction bases unmatched: 8. CDR1 is SNHLY and CDR2 is FYNNEI in the germline V gene. This CDR3 spans 13 amino acids. CDR3 in DNA: TGTGCCAGCAGACGGACTAGCGGGGAATCTGAGTTCTTC. Its translation is CASRRTSGESEFF.

V usage is TRBV5-1 and J usage is TRBJ2-2; 13 bases are shared with TRBD2. The trim removed 4 bases at V and 6 bases at J, leaving 6 bases unmatched. The CDR3 has 16 residues. The germline CDR1 and CDR2 sequences are SGHRS and YFSETQ. This CDR3 reads CASSLRTSGSAGELFF. The CDR3 DNA follows: TGCGCCAGCAGCCTCCGGACTAGCGGGAGCGCCGGGGAGCTGTTTTTT.

The chain couples TRBV24-1 to TRBJ2-1, with 7 bases fitting TRBD2. J gave up 3 bases and V 9 bases, and 4 bases lay outside the gene matches. CDR1 is KGHDR and CDR2 is SFDVKD in the germline V gene. There are 13 residues in the CDR3. CDR3 loop: CATQASGYNEQFF. The CDR3, as DNA: TGTGCCACCCAGGCTAGCGGCTACAATGAGCAGTTCTTC.

The chain carries TRBV5-1 and TRBJ2-2; 12 bases line up with TRBD2. In germline, CDR1 is SGHRS, CDR2 YFSETQ. CDR3 size: 17 residues. The J segment lost 4 bases and the V segment lost 6 bases, leaving 10 bases of the junction unmatched. This CDR3 reads CASKSSSGGAGTGELFF. The DNA for the CDR3 is TGCGCCAGCAAATCTTCTAGCGGGGGGGCCGGCACCGGGGAGCTGTTTTTT.

The gene calls are TRBV14 and TRBJ1-1; D gene uncertain. CDR1 is SGHDN and CDR2 is FVKESK in the germline V gene. The V and J ends lost 6 bases and 0 bases respectively, with 5 bases between them. The CDR3 length is 12 residues. The CDR3 loop reads CASRHLNTEAFF. In nucleotides, the CDR3 is TGTGCCAGCAGACATCTGAACACTGAAGCTTTCTTT.

J is TRBJ1-4 and V is TRBV18, with D possibly being TRBD1 (5 bases). Trimming removed 3 bases from V and 2 bases from J, with 13 bases in between. The CDR3 is 16 residues long. Germline V gene data show CDR1 as KGHSH and CDR2 as LQKENI. DNA for the CDR3: TGTGCCAGCTCACCGGCACCTGGGGCCACTAATGAAAAACTGTTTTTT. The encoded protein is CASSPAPGATNEKLFF.

The rearrangement links TRBV29-1 to TRBJ2-7, with 10 bases lining up with TRBD1. The CDR3 runs 13 residues. Germline V CDR1 and CDR2: SQVTM, ANQGSEA. The V gene end was trimmed by 8 bases and the J gene end by 2 bases; junction bases not matched to a gene: 6. CDR3 sequence reads: CSIRTGGTYEQYF. The CDR3 DNA reads TGCAGCATACGGACAGGGGGGACCTACGAGCAGTACTTC.

The count of this clone is one. The chain links TRBV28 to TRBJ1-1, with 7 bases aligning to TRBD1. J was trimmed by 2 bases and V by 2 bases; bases with no gene match: 5. CDR1 and CDR2 (germline): MDHEN, SYDVKM. This CDR3 is built from 15 residues. The DNA for the CDR3 is TGTGCCAGCAGTTTAGGAGGGACAGTTAACACTGAAGCTTTCTTT. Translating gives CASSLGGTVNTEAFF.

The chain links TRBV27 to TRBJ2-7; 7 bases match TRBD2. Trimming cost V 6 bases and J 3 bases; bases outside gene matches: 8. Germline V gene sequence: CDR1 MNHEY, CDR2 SMNVEV (reference sequence). The CDR3 contains 14 residues. Here the CDR3 reads CASSLSGTNYEQYF. CDR3 bases: TGTGCCAGCAGCCTCAGCGGGACCAACTACGAGCAGTACTTC.